This is a list of T cell receptor beta chains from one sample in a study of T cells in localized non-small cell lung cancer. Assay used: immunoSEQ multiplex PCR; TCRdb lists only in-frame clones, some missing. This sample yields 6,400 or so clones, of which around 45% are seen a single time; around 7.7% belongs to the top ten. Specimen: lung tumor tissue, collected before any cancer treatment. The receptors were sampled from a man between 40 and 75 years old with stage III lung adenocarcinoma. CDR3s include the opening cysteine and the closing phenylalanine or tryptophan. Each record gives: D gene, J gene, clone size, V gene, CDR3 DNA, CDR3 protein. D genes are given only for firm matches. Rows may omit the clone size; those that give it use once, few, many or a size class.

>TRBD2|TRBJ2-1|-|TRBV18
TGTGCCAGCTCACCAAGCCTAGCGGGGGGAAAGGGTGAGCAGTTCTTC
CASSPSLAGGKGEQFF
>TRBD2|TRBJ2-3|-|TRBV4-1
TGCACCAGCAGCCAAGGGAACCACCAGCGGGGGGGCACAGATACGCAGTATTTT
CTSSQGNHQRGGTDTQYF
>-|TRBJ1-1|few|TRBV7-8
TGTGCCAGCAGTCAGACAACCAACACTGAAGCTTTCTTT
CASSQTTNTEAFF
>TRBD2|TRBJ2-5|-|TRBV11-3
TGTGCCAGCAGCCAAGGGACTAGAGGCAAGACCCAGTACTTC
CASSQGTRGKTQYF
>-|TRBJ2-6|-|TRBV30
TGTGCCTGGAAACGGGACTCTGGGGCCAACGTCCTGACTTTC
CAWKRDSGANVLTF
>-|TRBJ1-1|once|TRBV19
TGTGCCAGTAGTATAGATCGTATAGGGAAAGCTTTCTTT
CASSIDRIGKAFF
>-|TRBJ1-4|-|TRBV6-8
TGTGCCAGCAGTGGGGCGGGGTCAGGGGAAAAACTGTTTTTT
CASSGAGSGEKLFF
>TRBD1|TRBJ2-1|few|TRBV11-3
TGTGCCAGCAGCTCCCTCCGGGACAGGGTCAATGAGCAGTTCTTC
CASSSLRDRVNEQFF
>-|TRBJ1-4|-|TRBV30
TGTGCCTGGAGTGTACTACGGGAAAAACTGTTTTTT
CAWSVLREKLFF
>-|TRBJ2-6|-|TRBV6-4
TGTGCCAGCAGTCAGGAGGGGGCTGCTGGGGCCAACGTCCTGACTTTC
CASSQEGAAGANVLTF
>TRBD2|TRBJ2-2|few|TRBV11-3
TGTGCCAGCAGCCCCCAGGGAGCGGGGGCAGGGGGGGAGCTGTTTTTT
CASSPQGAGAGGELFF
>-|TRBJ1-2|few|TRBV6-7
TGTGCCAGCAGTTACAACTATGGCTACACCTTC
CASSYNYGYTF
>TRBD1|TRBJ1-5|-|TRBV15
TGTGCCACCAGCAGAGATCTGACAGGGAGCAATCAGCCCCAGCATTTT
CATSRDLTGSNQPQHF
>-|TRBJ1-2|-|TRBV28
TGTGCCAGCATTAAAGACAGAAACTATGGCTACACCTTC
CASIKDRNYGYTF